This T cell receptor (beta chain) was sequenced during a study of blood T cell repertoires in COVID-19. Sequencing was performed with immunoSEQ multiplex PCR; in TCRdb, only in-frame clones are kept and a portion is missing. The sample carries some 130,000 clones, more than 90% recorded once. V dropped 5 bases and J dropped 7; count of bases not matched to a gene: 11. The CDR3 is made up of 15 amino acids. The germline V gene encodes CDR1 LNHNV and CDR2 YYDKDF (reference sequence). This clone has just a few counts. The J gene is TRBJ2-7, the V gene TRBV15; 10 nucleotides line up with TRBD1. Material: peripheral blood. This TCR was recovered from a man between 60 and 75 years old with COVID-19, enrolled during active disease. The CDR3 region is CATSRPGQGLEEQYF. As DNA, the CDR3 is TGTGCCACCAGCCGCCCGGGACAGGGGTTAGAGGAGCAGTACTTC.